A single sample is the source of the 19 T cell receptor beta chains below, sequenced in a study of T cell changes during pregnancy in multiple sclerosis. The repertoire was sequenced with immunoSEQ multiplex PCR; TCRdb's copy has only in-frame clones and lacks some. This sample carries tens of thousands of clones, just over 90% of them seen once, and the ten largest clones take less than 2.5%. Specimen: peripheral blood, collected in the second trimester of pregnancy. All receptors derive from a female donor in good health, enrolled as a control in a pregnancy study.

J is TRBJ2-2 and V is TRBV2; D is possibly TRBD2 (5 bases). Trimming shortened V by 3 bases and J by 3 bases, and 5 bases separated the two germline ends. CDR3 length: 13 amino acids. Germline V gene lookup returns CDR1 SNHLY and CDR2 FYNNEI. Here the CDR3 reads CASSDGDTGELFF. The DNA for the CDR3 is TGTGCCAGCAGTGACGGGGACACCGGGGAGCTGTTTTTT.

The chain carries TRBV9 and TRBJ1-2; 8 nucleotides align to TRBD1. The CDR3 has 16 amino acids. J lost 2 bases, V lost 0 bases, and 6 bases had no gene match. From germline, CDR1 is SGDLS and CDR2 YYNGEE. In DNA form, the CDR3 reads TGTGCCAGCAGCGTAGTTCGACAGGGGAGGAACTATGGCTACACCTTC. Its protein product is CASSVVRQGRNYGYTF.

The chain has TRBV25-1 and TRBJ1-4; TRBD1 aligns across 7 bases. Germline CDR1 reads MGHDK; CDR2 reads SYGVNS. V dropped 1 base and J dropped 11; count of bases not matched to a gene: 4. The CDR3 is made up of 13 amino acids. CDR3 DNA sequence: TGTGCCAGCAGTGAATCGGGGACAGCCAAACTGTTTTTT. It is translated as CASSESGTAKLFF.

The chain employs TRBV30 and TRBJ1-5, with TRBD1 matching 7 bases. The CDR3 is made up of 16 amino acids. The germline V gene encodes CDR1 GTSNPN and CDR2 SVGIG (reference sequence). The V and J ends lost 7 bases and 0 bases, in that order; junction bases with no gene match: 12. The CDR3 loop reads CALQTGEFYSNQPQHF. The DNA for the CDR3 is TGTGCCTTACAAACAGGGGAATTCTATAGCAATCAGCCCCAGCATTTT.

CDR3 loop: CASTSGGGGMYF. Here the CDR3 DNA reads TGTGCCAGCACCTCAGGAGGCGGGGGGATGTACTTC. J is TRBJ2-5 and V is TRBV6-5, with TRBD2 identical over 8 bases. The germline V gene has CDR1 MNHEY and CDR2 SVGAGI. The ends lost 7 bases at V and 13 bases at J; junction bases unmatched: 11. CDR3 size: 12 residues.

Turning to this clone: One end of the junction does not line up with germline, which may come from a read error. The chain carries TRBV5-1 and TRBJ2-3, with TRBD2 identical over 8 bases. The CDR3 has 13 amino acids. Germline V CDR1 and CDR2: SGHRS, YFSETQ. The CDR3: CASSEEGLVGSRF. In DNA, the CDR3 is TGCGCCAGCAGCGAAGAGGGACTAGTGGGGTCCCGTTTT.

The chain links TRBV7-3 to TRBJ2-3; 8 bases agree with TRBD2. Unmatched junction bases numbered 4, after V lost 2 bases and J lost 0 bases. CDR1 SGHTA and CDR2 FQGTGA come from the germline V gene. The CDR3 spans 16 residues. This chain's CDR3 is CASSLLAGGSTDTQYF. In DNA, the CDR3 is TGTGCCAGCAGCTTACTTGCGGGGGGTAGCACAGATACGCAGTATTTT.

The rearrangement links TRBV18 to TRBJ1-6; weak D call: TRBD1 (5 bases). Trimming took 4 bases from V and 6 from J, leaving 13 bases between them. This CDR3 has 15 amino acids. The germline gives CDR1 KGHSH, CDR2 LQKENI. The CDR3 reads CASSQQATGNSPLHF. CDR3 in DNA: TGTGCCAGCTCACAACAGGCAACCGGTAATTCACCCCTCCACTTT.

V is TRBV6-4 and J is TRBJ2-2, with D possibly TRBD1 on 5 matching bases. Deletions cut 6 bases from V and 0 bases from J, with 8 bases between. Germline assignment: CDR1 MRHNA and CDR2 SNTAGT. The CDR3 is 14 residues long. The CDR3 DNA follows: TGTGCCAGCAGCCTAGGGGCGAACACCGGGGAGCTGTTTTTT. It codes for CASSLGANTGELFF.

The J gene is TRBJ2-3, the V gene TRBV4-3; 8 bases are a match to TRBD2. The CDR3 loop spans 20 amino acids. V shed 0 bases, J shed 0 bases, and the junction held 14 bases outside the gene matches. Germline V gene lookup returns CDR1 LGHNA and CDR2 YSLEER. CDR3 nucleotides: TGCGCCAGCAGCCAAGATTTTTGGGAGCGGGGGTCTTCTAGCACAGATACGCAGTATTTT. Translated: CASSQDFWERGSSSTDTQYF.

CDR3: CASRSRATQPQHF. The CDR3 DNA reads TGTGCCAGCCGGAGCAGGGCGACTCAGCCCCAGCATTTT. This chain connects TRBV6-5 to TRBJ1-5; possibly TRBD1 for D (5 bases). The germline CDR1 and CDR2 sequences are MNHEY and SVGAGI. The CDR3 has 13 amino acids. Trimming left V 8 bases short and J 6 bases short, with 14 bases between.

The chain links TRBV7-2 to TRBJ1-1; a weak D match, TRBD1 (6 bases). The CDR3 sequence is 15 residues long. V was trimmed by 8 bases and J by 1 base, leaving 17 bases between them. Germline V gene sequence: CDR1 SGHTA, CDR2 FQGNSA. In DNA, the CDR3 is TGTGCCAGCTGCCCCGTGACAGGAACGAACACTGAAGCTTTCTTT. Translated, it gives CASCPVTGTNTEAFF.

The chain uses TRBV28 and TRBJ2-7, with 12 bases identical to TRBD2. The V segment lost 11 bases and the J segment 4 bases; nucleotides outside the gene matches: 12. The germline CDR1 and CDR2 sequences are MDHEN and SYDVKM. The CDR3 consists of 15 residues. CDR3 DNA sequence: TGTGCCTCCTGGGGGCTAGCGGGGGGGCATTACGAGCAGTACTTC. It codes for CASWGLAGGHYEQYF.

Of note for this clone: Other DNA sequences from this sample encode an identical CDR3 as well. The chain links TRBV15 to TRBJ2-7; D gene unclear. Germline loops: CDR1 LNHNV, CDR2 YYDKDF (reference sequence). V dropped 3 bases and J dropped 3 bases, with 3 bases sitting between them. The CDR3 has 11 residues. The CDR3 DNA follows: TGTGCCACCAGCAGTTACTACGAGCAGTACTTC. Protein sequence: CATSSYYEQYF.

CDR3 sequence reads: CSVEAVSGGGYTF. DNA of the CDR3: TGCAGCGTTGAAGCAGTGTCAGGGGGCGGCTACACCTTC. The chain recombines TRBV29-1 with TRBJ1-2, with 8 bases lining up with TRBD1. The trim removed 1 base at V and 8 bases at J, leaving 6 bases unmatched. The germline CDR1 and CDR2 sequences are SQVTM and ANQGSEA. This CDR3 is built from 13 residues.

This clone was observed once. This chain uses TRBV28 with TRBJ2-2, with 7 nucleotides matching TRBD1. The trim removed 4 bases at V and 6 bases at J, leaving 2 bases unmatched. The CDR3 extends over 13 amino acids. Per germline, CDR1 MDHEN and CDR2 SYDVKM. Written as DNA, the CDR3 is TGTGCCAGCAGTTCACAGGGGTCCGGGGAGCTGTTTTTT. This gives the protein CASSSQGSGELFF.

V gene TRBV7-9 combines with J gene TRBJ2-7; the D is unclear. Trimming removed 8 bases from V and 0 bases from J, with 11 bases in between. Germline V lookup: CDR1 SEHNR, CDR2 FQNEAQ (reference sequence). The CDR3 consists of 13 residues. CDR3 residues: CASGDPSSYEQYF. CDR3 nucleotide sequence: TGTGCCAGCGGAGACCCGAGCTCCTACGAGCAGTACTTC.

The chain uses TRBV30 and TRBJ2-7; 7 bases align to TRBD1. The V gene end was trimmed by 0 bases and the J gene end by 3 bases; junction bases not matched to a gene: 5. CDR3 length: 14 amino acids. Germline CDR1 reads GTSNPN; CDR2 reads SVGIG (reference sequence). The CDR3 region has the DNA TGTGCCTGGAGTGTAGAACAGGGGTTCTACGAGCAGTACTTC. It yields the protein CAWSVEQGFYEQYF. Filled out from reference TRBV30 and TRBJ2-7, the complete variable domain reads SQTIHQWPATLVQPVGSPLSLECTVEGTSNPNLYWYRQAAGRGLQLLFYSVGIGQISSEVPQNLSASRPQDRQFILSSKKLLLSDSGFYLCAWSVEQGFYEQYFGPGTRLTVT.

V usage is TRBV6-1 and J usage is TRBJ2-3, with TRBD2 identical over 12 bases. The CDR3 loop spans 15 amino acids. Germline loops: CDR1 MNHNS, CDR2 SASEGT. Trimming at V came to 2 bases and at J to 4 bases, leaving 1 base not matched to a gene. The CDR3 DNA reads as TGTGCCAGCAGTGAACTAGCGGGGGGGCCAGATACGCAGTATTTT. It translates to CASSELAGGPDTQYF.